This T cell receptor (beta chain) was sequenced for a study of blood T cell repertoires in COVID-19. Clones were sequenced by immunoSEQ multiplex PCR, and TCRdb holds only the in-frame ones, with some missing. The sample has about 230,000 clones; 65% to 90% are singletons. The V gene end was trimmed by 1 base and the J gene end by 3 bases; junction bases not matched to a gene: 8. The CDR3 has 16 amino acids. CDR1 SGHDN and CDR2 FVKESK come from the germline V gene. This TCR came from a man over 45 with COVID-19, enrolled during active disease. The V call is TRBV14, the J call TRBJ1-1, with 7 positions matching TRBD1. The sample was peripheral blood. This chain's CDR3 is CASSQVLGQRHTEAFF. As DNA, the CDR3 is TGTGCCAGCAGCCAAGTTTTGGGACAGAGACACACTGAAGCTTTCTTT.